This T cell receptor (beta chain) was captured in a study of PD-L1 blockade in urothelial cancer (dated by TCRdb to the late 2010s). About the investigation overall: Therapy was started at some point between 2014 and 2016 for all patients, and atezolizumab 1,200 mg was administered intravenously every 3 weeks. Twenty-five of 29 patients were males with bladder-origin urothelial cancer, and about two thirds of the roughly 30 reported a prior smoking history. An ECOG performance status of 0 or 1 was recorded for the patients, and 0 to 3 prior chemotherapy regimens had been received by the patients. Blood samples were analyzed 3 weeks after the start of treatment (second dose) and 6 weeks after the start of treatment. Blood samples gave median yields of around 150,000 T cells and tens of thousands of unique TCRs, along with a median clonality of around 0.08. The study, an exploratory multi-omic analysis, examined somatic, immune and clinical correlates of response to PD-L1 blockade with atezolizumab in urothelial cancer. TCR sequencing covered pretreatment tumor samples and matched, serially collected peripheral blood taken before and after atezolizumab treatment. Durable clinical benefit was defined as progression-free survival longer than 6 months, and TCR features were also tested against progression-free and overall survival. In the same patients who had TCR sequencing, pretreatment tumors also underwent whole exome sequencing and RNA sequencing. Roughly nine patients achieved durable clinical benefit and approximately 20 did not. Pretreatment blood TCR-seq was available for about 30 patients, at least one posttreatment blood collection was obtained for some 25 patients, and tumor TCR-seq was available for some 25 patients. The paper's findings and limits, for the study overall: Greater expansion of tumor-associated TCR clones in peripheral blood 3 weeks after the start of treatment was observed in patients with durable benefit (n of about 21, p = 0.022). Small sample size (n of about 30) and many exploratory analyses mean the results are intended to be hypothesis-generating. A pretreatment peripheral blood TCR clonality below the median was linked to improved progression-free and overall survival.

Read against the paper, the sample's time point label means: pretreatment peripheral blood. A total of about 31 patients with locally advanced or metastatic urothelial carcinoma, treated at Memorial Sloan Kettering on a trial protocol, made up the cohort. Peripheral blood mononuclear cells were collected pretreatment and during treatment, with between 1 and 8 total time points per patient. The Qiagen DNeasy Blood extraction kit was used to purify genomic DNA from total PBMCs and tumor samples. PBMCs were collected pretreatment and during treatment, and were isolated and stored as previously described. Synthetic TCR analog templates were spiked into each PCR to estimate absolute template abundance from read counts. The immunoSEQ assay used bias-controlled V and J gene primers to amplify TCRbeta CDR3 regions from genomic DNA. Rearranged TCRbeta segments were sequenced at approximately 20X coverage. Regarding the original processing steps: Sequencing errors were corrected by clustering, and CDR3s were annotated against IMGT so that V, D and J genes could be assigned. Only productive TCRbeta rearrangements were used in downstream analyses, excluding out-of-frame or stop-codon sequences. To compute clonality, Shannon entropy was normalized by the log of the number of unique productive sequences and then subtracted from one. Fisher's exact test with Benjamini-Hochberg correction, using a cutoff of adjusted p below 0.01, was how clones that differed between time points or between blood and tumor were identified. TCRdb provides this immuneACCESS table in a form limited to in-frame rearrangements. Some clones are lacking; in checked studies, under half of them reflect an unresolved V gene, and why the rest are absent is not known. V and J calls and clone size are given by that table; D and trimming were obtained from the DNA. The sample data list approximately 50,000 clones, and roughly 86% of these were observed just once. The top ten constitute approximately 20% of the sample.

In this sample, this clone turned up a few times. The antigen it recognizes is unknown. No base-level quality is on record; no much larger clone is a single base apart. Taken from cysteine to phenylalanine, the CDR3 has 16 residues. Only the CDR3 portion is preserved as DNA: 48 bases, with reading frame beginning at the first base. V is reduced by 4 bases and J by 0 bases, leaving a spacing of 13 bases between them. The germline V gene gives CDR1 as SNHLY and CDR2 as FYNNEI. The clonotype was recovered from a man aged 55 to 70 with urothelial cancer. The sequencing here drew on PBMCs, taken around atezolizumab (anti-PD-L1) treatment. Rearrangement joined TRBV2 to TRBJ1-5, with TRBD1 tentatively as D gene (6 bases match). The nucleotide sequence is TGTGCCAGCAGTGTCTTTAGGACAGATAGCAATCAGCCCCAGCATTTT. Translated, it reads CASSVFRTDSNQPQHF.